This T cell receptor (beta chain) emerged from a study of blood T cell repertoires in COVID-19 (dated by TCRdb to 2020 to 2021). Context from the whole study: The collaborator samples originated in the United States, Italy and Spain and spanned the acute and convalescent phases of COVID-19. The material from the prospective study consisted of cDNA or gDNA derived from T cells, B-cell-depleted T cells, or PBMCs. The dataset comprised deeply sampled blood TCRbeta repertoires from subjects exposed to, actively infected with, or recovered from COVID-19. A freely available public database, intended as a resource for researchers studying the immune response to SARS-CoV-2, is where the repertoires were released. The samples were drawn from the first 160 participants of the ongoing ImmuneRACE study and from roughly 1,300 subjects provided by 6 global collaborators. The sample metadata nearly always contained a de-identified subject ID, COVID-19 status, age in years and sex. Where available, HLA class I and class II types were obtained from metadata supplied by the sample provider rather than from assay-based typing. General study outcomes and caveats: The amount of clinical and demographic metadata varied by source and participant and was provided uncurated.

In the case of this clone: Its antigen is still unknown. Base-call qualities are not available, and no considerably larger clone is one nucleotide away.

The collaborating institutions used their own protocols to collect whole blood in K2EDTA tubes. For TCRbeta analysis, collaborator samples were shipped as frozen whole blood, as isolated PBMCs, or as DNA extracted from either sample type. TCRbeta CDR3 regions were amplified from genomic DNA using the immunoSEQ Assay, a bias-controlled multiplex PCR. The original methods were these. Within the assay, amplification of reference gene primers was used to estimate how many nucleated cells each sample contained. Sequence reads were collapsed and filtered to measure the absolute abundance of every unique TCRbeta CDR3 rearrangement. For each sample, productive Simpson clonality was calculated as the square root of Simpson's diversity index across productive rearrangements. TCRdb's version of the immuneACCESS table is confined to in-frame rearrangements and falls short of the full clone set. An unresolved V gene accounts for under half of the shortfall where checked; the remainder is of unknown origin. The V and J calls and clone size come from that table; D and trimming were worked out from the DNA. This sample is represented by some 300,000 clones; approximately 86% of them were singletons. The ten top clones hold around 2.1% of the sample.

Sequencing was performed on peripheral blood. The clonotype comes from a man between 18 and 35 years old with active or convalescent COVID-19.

The CDR3 region reads CASSLTTGSRYGYTF. Read as DNA, the sequence is TGTGCCAGCAGCCTGACGACAGGGTCTCGGTATGGCTACACCTTC. The chain is encoded by TRBV11-2 joined to TRBJ1-2; 7 bases in the middle match TRBD1. The junction shows trimming of 5 bases on V and 5 bases on J, and the gene matches do not reach 11 bases of it. The CDR3 holds 15 amino acids from the cysteine to the phenylalanine. This entry keeps only the CDR3 DNA: 45 bases, framed from base 1. The CDR1 and CDR2 encoded by the germline V gene are SGHAT and FQNNGV.